A selection of T cell receptor beta chains follows, all from one sample in a study of T cells in Graves' hyperthyroidism and ophthalmopathy. TCRdb independently ran MiXCR on the multiplex PCR reads; one entry per CDR3 protein. The sample holds some 600,000 distinct CDR3 sequences, 40% to 55% seen once. The material sequenced was peripheral blood or thyroid tissue (not recorded which). Every receptor here comes from a woman aged 18 to 35 with Graves' hyperthyroidism. The CDR3 runs from the conserved cysteine through the conserved F or W. The D gene is left open where the match is weak. The size field is filled for only some rows; it gives once, few, many or a size class.

V gene	clone size	D gene	J gene	CDR3 protein	CDR3 DNA
TRBV19	.	TRBD1	TRBJ2-7	CASSTALGTVYEQYF	TGTGCCAGTAGTACCGCTCTCGGGACAGTCTACGAGCAGTACTTC
TRBV2	.	.	TRBJ1-2	CASRYNENYGYTF	TGTGCCAGCAGGTACAACGAAAACTATGGCTACACCTTC
TRBV7-4	.	TRBD1	TRBJ1-1	CASQGDRVSPEAFF	TGCGCCAGCCAGGGGGACAGGGTGAGCCCTGAAGCTTTCTTT
TRBV2	many	.	TRBJ2-7	CASSAMSYEQYF	TGTGCCAGCAGTGCGATGTCGTACGAGCAGTACTTC
TRBV20-1	few	.	TRBJ2-7	CSAALSNYEQYF	TGCAGTGCTGCACTTTCAAACTACGAGCAGTACTTC
TRBV2	.	TRBD1	TRBJ1-4	CASRQQGFANEKLFF	TGTGCCAGCAGGCAACAGGGGTTTGCTAATGAAAAACTGTTTTTT
TRBV20-1	.	TRBD2	TRBJ2-2	CSASGLAGGDTGELFF	TGCAGTGCTAGCGGTCTAGCGGGAGGGGATACCGGGGAGCTGTTTTTT
TRBV7-8	few	TRBD1	TRBJ1-4	CASSPMDRNEKLFF	TGTGCCAGCAGCCCGATGGACAGGAACGAAAAACTGTTTTTT
TRBV13	many	TRBD1	TRBJ1-4	CASSSGTAQGKLFF	TGTGCCAGCAGCTCGGGGACAGCCCAGGGGAAACTGTTTTTT
TRBV5-5	.	TRBD1	TRBJ1-5	CAWSLGQRDQPQHF	TGTGCCTGGAGTCTGGGACAGAGGGATCAGCCCCAGCATTTT
TRBV7-9	few	.	TRBJ2-1	CASSNRPALMDEQFF	TGTGCCAGCAGCAATCGGCCAGCCTTGATGGATGAGCAGTTCTTC
TRBV9	.	TRBD1	TRBJ1-3	CASNQAGTGLSGNTIYF	TGTGCCAGCAACCAAGCCGGGACAGGGCTTTCTGGAAACACCATATATTTT
TRBV7-4	many	.	TRBJ1-2	CASSPAGDYGYTF	TGTGCCAGCAGCCCGGCGGGTGACTATGGCTACACCTTC
TRBV7-9	.	.	TRBJ2-2	CASSPGRIGELFF	TGTGCCAGCAGCCCGGGGAGGATCGGGGAGCTGTTTTTT
TRBV29-1	many	.	TRBJ2-2	CSVVRVGGELFF	TGCAGCGTTGTAAGGGTCGGCGGGGAGCTGTTTTTT
TRBV7-9	.	.	TRBJ1-6	CASSPARDGNSPLHF	TGTGCCAGCTCACCCGCCCGGGACGGCAATTCACCCCTCCACTTT
TRBV15	.	.	TRBJ2-5	CATSLDRNSNQPQYF	TGTGCCACCAGCTTGGACAGAAATAGCAATCAGCCCCAGTACTTC
TRBV29-1	.	.	TRBJ1-2	CSIEAGGYTF	TGCAGCATTGAAGCGGGCGGCTACACCTTC
TRBV9	.	.	TRBJ2-7	CASSPRQVSNEQYF	TGTGCCAGCAGCCCGAGACAGGTCTCTAACGAGCAGTACTTC
TRBV12-3/TRBV12-4	few	.	TRBJ1-2	CASYRNYGYTF	TGTGCCAGCTATCGGAACTATGGCTACACCTTC